This TCR beta chain comes out of a study of Graves' ophthalmopathy and Graves' hyperthyroidism. Study-wide findings and caveats: With about 87% sensitivity and over 65% specificity, a 13-signature model separated ophthalmopathy from stable hyperthyroidism.

This CDR3 has 15 residues. Germline assignment: CDR1 MNHEY and CDR2 SVGEGT. Trimming at V came to 4 bases and at J to 5 bases, leaving 8 bases not matched to a gene. The sequenced template was RNA, covering the TCR beta CDR3 region. First-round RT-PCR relied on HTBI primers, and a second-round multiplex PCR came next. Via MiXCR, TCRdb re-called the multiplex PCR reads, giving one row per CDR3 protein. The table includes 650,000 to 800,000 distinct CDR3 sequences, about two fifths detected once. About this clonotype itself: Its specificity is unknown.

The diagnostic workup employed clinical symptoms, serum thyroxine, TRAb, thyroid ultrasound and orbital computed tomography. This receptor was obtained from an adult man with Graves' ophthalmopathy. Sequenced material: peripheral blood. The chain recombines TRBV6-2 or TRBV6-3 with TRBJ2-5; 9 bases are shared with TRBD1. This CDR3 reads CASSFTPGQGETQYF. The CDR3, as DNA: TGTGCCAGCAGTTTCACCCCCGGACAGGGGGAGACCCAGTACTTC.